These T cell receptor beta chains were read from a single sample in a study of T cell repertoires in cytomegalovirus infection. MiXCR, applied by TCRdb to the reads, yields one record per CDR3 protein. The table lists some 600,000 distinct CDR3 sequences, approximately 24% of them singletons. Sequences were obtained from CD8+ T cells from PBMCs. The receptors were gathered from a human donor in good health (CMV status not recorded). Some clones in this sample may be carry-over from other donors' samples. Both conserved end residues are part of each CDR3. The order of the fields is V gene, J gene, CDR3 length, CDR3 protein.

TRBV6-1	TRBJ1-5	15	CASSETGQLNQPQHF
TRBV7-6	TRBJ2-1	16	CASSLGVGVRDNEQFF
TRBV7-2	TRBJ2-3	14	CASSLAGLADTQYF
TRBV29-1	TRBJ2-3	15	CSVDLGRQELDTQYF
TRBV2	TRBJ1-3	14	CASSEPKSGNTIYF
TRBV6-2/TRBV6-3	TRBJ1-1	19	CASSYSTADGPLGNTEAFF
TRBV6-2/TRBV6-3	TRBJ2-1	14	CASSTTFSYNEQFF
TRBV6-2/TRBV6-3	TRBJ2-1	11	CAIQGRTEQFF
TRBV29-1	TRBJ1-1	16	CSVGWGVVTRGAEAFF
TRBV29-1	TRBJ2-5	14	CSGEEFGQGETQYF
TRBV7-6	TRBJ2-2	16	CASSLVGTGNTGELFF
TRBV7-6	TRBJ2-7	17	CASTLTSGGYDSYEQYF
TRBV7-9	TRBJ2-5	11	CAEGDQETQYF
TRBV15	TRBJ2-1	17	CATSRDGRALTYNEQFF
TRBV20-1	TRBJ2-1	17	CSARDLLGGSSYNEQFF
TRBV7-2	TRBJ1-2	11	CASPLGRSYTF
TRBV20-1	TRBJ2-3	11	CSARVRGTQYF
TRBV7-9	TRBJ2-5	17	CASSSSLLAGDQETQYF
TRBV7-9	TRBJ1-1	15	CASSPRGQQNTEAFF
TRBV7-6	TRBJ2-1	16	CASSLLGGGAHNEQFF
TRBV9	TRBJ2-3	14	CASSQGPSTDTQYF
TRBV3-1	TRBJ1-1	17	CASSQDFPGVPGTEAFF
TRBV28	TRBJ2-1	14	CATGADSSYNEQFF
TRBV7-6	TRBJ2-6	18	CASSTLGGPLSGANVLTF
TRBV12-3/TRBV12-4	TRBJ1-3	17	CASSFLDETAFGNTIYF
TRBV29-1	TRBJ2-7	13	CSVLSGSDYEQYF
TRBV29-1	TRBJ1-1	14	CSVDGRDGNTEAFF
TRBV19	TRBJ2-1	15	CASSIVAGGQSEQFF
TRBV27	TRBJ2-3	13	CASTSAWTDTQYF
TRBV6-1	TRBJ1-5	17	CASSDWTPGWGRGPQHF
TRBV7-6	TRBJ2-3	16	CASSLLAAARTDTQYF
TRBV28	TRBJ1-5	15	CASSLVDYGNQPQHF
TRBV6-5	TRBJ2-3	14	CASSYSGPRDTQYF
TRBV11-2	TRBJ2-1	18	CASSLDYRRTGDYNEQFF
TRBV6-1	TRBJ2-5	16	CASSSPRGREWETQYF